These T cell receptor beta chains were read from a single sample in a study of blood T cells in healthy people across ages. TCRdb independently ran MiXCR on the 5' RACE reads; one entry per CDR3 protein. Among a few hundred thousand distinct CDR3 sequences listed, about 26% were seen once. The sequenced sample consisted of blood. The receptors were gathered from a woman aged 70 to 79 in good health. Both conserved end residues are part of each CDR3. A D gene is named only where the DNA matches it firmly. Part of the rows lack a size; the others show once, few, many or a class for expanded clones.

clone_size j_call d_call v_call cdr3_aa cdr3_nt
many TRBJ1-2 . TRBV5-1 CASSFGRGYGYTF TGCGCCAGCAGCTTTGGCAGGGGCTATGGCTACACCTTC
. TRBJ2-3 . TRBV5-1 CASSADGNTDTQYF TGCGCCAGCAGCGCGGACGGAAACACAGATACGCAGTATTTT
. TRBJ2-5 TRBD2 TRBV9 CASSARLAGKETQYF TGTGCCAGCAGCGCCCGACTAGCGGGGAAGGAGACCCAGTACTTC
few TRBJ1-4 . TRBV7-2 CASRQGGQPAEKLFF TGTGCCAGCAGACAAGGGGGGCAGCCTGCAGAAAAACTGTTTTTT
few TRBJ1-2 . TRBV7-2 CASSYDPGSPIYGYTF TGTGCCAGCAGCTATGACCCCGGGAGCCCTATCTATGGCTACACCTTC
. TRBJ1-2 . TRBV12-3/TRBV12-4 CASSLRDNHGYTF TGTGCCAGCAGTTTACGGGACAACCATGGCTACACCTTC
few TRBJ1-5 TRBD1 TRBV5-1 CASSLAGGFNQPQHF TGCGCCAGCAGCTTGGCAGGGGGATTCAATCAGCCCCAGCATTTT
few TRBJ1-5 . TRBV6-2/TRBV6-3 CASSGTFLSSNQPQHF TGTGCCAGCAGTGGGACTTTTCTAAGTAGCAATCAGCCCCAGCATTTT
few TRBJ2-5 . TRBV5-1 CASSLAQGKGTQYF TGCGCCAGCAGCTTGGCGCAGGGAAAAGGGACCCAGTACTTC
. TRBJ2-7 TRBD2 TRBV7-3 CASSQSGGPYEQYF TGTGCCAGCAGCCAGAGCGGGGGGCCCTACGAGCAGTACTTC
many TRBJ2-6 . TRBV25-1 CASSDVTSGANVLTF TGTGCCAGCAGTGACGTCACCTCTGGGGCCAACGTCCTGACTTTC
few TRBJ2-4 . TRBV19 CASASGDKNIQYF TGTGCCAGTGCATCGGGGGATAAAAACATTCAGTACTTC
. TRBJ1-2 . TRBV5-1 CASSFTVGSWRNNYGYTF TGCGCCAGCAGCTTTACTGTTGGAAGCTGGCGGAACAACTATGGCTACACCTTC
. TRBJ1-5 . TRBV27 CASSLGANSNQPQHF TGTGCCAGCAGTTTGGGAGCTAATAGCAATCAGCCCCAGCATTTT
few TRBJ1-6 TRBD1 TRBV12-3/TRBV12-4 CASSTTGGAINSPLHF TGTGCCAGCAGTACCACAGGGGGCGCCATTAATTCACCCCTCCACTTT
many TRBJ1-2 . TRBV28 CATPALSNYGYTF TGTGCCACCCCAGCCCTCTCTAACTATGGCTACACCTTC
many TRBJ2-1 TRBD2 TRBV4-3 CASSQDRSGATQFF TGCGCCAGCAGCCAAGATCGTAGCGGGGCCACACAGTTCTTC
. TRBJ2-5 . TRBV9 CASSVALGGGGETQYF TGTGCCAGCAGCGTAGCTTTGGGGGGGGGCGGAGAGACCCAGTACTTC
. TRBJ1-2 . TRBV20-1 CSARNPGSVNYGYTF TGCAGTGCTAGAAACCCAGGGAGCGTCAACTATGGCTACACCTTC
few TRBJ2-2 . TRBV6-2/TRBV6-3 CASSKDTGELFF TGTGCCAGCAGCAAGGACACCGGGGAGCTGTTTTTT
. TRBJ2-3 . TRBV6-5 CASSYLSVTDTQYF TGTGCCAGCAGTTACTTATCAGTCACAGATACGCAGTATTTT
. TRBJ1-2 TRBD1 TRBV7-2 CASSTTGGLNGYTF TGTGCCAGCAGCACGACAGGGGGTCTGAATGGCTACACCTTC
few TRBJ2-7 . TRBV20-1 CSAVQGAWSYEQYF TGCAGTGCAGTACAGGGTGCGTGGTCCTACGAGCAGTACTTC
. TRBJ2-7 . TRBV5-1 CASSLATEGDEQYF TGCGCCAGCAGCTTGGCCACTGAGGGCGACGAGCAGTACTTC
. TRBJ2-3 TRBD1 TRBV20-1 CSARRGLDTDTQYF TGCAGTGCTAGAAGGGGGCTGGACACAGATACGCAGTATTTT
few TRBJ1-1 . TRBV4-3 CASSQVSGSKAFF TGCGCCAGCAGCCAAGTCTCCGGGTCAAAAGCTTTCTTT